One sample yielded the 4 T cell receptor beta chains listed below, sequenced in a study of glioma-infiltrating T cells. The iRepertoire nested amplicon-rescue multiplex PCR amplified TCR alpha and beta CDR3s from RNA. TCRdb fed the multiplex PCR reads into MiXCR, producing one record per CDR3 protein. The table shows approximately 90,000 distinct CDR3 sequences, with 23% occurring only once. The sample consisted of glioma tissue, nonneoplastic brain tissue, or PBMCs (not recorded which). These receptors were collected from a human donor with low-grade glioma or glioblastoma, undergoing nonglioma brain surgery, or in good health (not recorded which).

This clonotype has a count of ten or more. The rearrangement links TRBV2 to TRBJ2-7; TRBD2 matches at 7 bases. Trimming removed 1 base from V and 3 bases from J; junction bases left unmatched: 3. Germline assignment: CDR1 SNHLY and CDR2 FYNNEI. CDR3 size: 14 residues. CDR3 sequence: CASSEERGIYEQYF. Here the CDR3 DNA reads TGTGCCAGCAGTGAAGAGCGGGGTATCTACGAGCAGTACTTC. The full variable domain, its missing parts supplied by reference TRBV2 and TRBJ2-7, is EPEVTQTPSHQVTQMGQEVILRCVPISNHLYFYWYRQILGQKVEFLVSFYNNEISEKSEIFDDQFSVERPDGSNFTLKIRSTKLEDSAMYFCASSEERGIYEQYFGPGTRLTVT.

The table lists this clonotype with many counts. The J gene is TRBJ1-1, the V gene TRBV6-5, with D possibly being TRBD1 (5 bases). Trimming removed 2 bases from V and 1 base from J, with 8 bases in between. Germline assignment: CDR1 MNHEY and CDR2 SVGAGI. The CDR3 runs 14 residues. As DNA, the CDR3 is TGTGCCAGCAGTTACGGGGGGTCGAACACTGAAGCTTTCTTT. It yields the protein CASSYGGSNTEAFF.

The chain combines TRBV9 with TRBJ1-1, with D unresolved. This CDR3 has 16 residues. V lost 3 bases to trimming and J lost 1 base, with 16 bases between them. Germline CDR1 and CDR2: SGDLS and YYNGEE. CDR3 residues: CASSAAPTPSNTEAFF. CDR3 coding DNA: TGTGCCAGCAGCGCGGCCCCAACACCTTCGAACACTGAAGCTTTCTTT.

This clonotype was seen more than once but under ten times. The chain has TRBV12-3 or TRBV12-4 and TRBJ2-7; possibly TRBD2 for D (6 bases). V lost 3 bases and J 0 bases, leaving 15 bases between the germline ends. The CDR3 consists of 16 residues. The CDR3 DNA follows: TGTGCCAGCAGTTTCTCGCGGGACGGCCGCTCCTACGAGCAGTACTTC. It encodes CASSFSRDGRSYEQYF.